This record covers a single T cell receptor (beta chain). CDR1 is MDHEN and CDR2 is SYDVKM in the germline V gene. Trimming took 7 bases from V and 2 from J, leaving 13 bases between them. The CDR3 runs 14 residues. Measured with immunoSEQ multiplex PCR; TCRdb has only the in-frame clones, and not every one. In the table there are over 75,000 clones, about nine tenths of which are singletons. These data come from a study of identifying expanded T cells in peripheral blood. The chain carries TRBV28 and TRBJ2-3; possibly TRBD1 for D (6 bases). The source of this sequence is a person between 18 and 75 years old in good health. Sequencing was performed on blood. The CDR3 region has the DNA TGTGCCAGCATATTGCAGGGGAACACAGATACGCAGTATTTT. This sequence encodes CASILQGNTDTQYF.